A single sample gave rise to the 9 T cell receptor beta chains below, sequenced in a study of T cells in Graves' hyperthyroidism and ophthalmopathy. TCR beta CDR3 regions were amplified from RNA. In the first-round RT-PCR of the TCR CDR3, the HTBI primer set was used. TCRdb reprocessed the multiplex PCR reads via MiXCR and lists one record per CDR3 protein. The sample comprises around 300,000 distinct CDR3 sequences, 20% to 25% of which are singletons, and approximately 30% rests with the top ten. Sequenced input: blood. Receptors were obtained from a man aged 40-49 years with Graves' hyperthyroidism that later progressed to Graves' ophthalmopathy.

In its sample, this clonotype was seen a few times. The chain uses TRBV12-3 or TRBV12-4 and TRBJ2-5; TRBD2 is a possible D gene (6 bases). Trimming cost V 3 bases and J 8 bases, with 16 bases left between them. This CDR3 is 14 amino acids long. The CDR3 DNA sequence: TGTGCCAGCAGTTTTCTCGGGAGTGGGGGTACCCAGTACTTC. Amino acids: CASSFLGSGGTQYF.

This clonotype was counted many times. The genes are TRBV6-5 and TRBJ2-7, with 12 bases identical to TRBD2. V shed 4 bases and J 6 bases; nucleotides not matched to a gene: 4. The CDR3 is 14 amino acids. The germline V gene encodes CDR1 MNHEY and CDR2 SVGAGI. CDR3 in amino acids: CASSSSGRAGEQYF. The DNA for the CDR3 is TGTGCCAGCAGTTCTAGCGGGAGGGCCGGCGAGCAGTACTTC.

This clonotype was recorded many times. Written as DNA, the CDR3 is TGTGCCAGCAGCCTATTAAGCGGGAAGTGGTACGAGCAGTACTTC. Its translation is CASSLLSGKWYEQYF. This chain uses TRBV7-2 with TRBJ2-7, with TRBD2 matching 7 bases. The CDR3 consists of 15 residues. Germline assignment: CDR1 SGHTA and CDR2 FQGNSA. With V trimmed by 5 bases and J by 4 bases, 11 bases remained unmatched.

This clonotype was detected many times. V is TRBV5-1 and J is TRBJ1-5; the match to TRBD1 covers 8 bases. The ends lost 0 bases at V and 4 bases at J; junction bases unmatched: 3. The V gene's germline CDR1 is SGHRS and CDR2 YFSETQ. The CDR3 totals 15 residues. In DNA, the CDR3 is TGCGCCAGCAGCTTGGGGACAGGGAGGAATCAGCCCCAGCATTTT. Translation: CASSLGTGRNQPQHF.

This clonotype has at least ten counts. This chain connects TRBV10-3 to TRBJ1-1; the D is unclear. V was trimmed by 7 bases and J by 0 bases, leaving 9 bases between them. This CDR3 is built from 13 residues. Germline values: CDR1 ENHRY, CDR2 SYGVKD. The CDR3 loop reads CAIKSYLNTEAFF. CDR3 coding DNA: TGTGCCATCAAAAGTTACCTGAACACTGAAGCTTTCTTT.

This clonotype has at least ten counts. The CDR3 here is CASSLVFRGGETQYF. CDR3 DNA: TGTGCCAGCAGCTTAGTTTTCAGGGGAGGGGAGACCCAGTACTTC. The chain uses TRBV7-2 and TRBJ2-5, with D tentatively TRBD2 (7 bases). This CDR3 is built from 15 residues. V lost 1 base and J lost 5, with 14 bases in between. Germline V gene lookup returns CDR1 SGHTA and CDR2 FQGNSA.

The DNA of the CDR3 is TGTGCCAGCAGTACATCAGGGTGGACTGAAGCTTTCTTT. It specifies CASSTSGWTEAFF. The chain recombines TRBV27 with TRBJ1-1; D might be TRBD1 (5 bases). Trimming left V 5 bases short and J 5 bases short, with 12 bases between. The CDR3 runs to 13 residues. Germline lookup yields CDR1 MNHEY and CDR2 SMNVEV (reference sequence).

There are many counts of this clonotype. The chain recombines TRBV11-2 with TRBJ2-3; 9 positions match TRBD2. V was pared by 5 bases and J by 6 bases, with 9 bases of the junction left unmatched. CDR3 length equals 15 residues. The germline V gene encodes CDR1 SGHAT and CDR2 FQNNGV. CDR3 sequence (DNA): TGTGCCAGCAGCCTGTGGGCTAGCGGGACCGATACGCAGTATTTT. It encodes CASSLWASGTDTQYF.

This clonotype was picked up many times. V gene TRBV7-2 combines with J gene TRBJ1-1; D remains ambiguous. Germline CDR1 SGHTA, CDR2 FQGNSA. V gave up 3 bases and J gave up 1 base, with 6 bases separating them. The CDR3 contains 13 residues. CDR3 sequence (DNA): TGTGCCAGCAGCTTCCAACGGAACACTGAAGCTTTCTTT. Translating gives CASSFQRNTEAFF.